The rows below give T cell receptor beta chains drawn from one sample of a study of blood T cell repertoires in COVID-19. Profiled with immunoSEQ multiplex PCR; TCRdb holds only in-frame clones, not every one. The data contain tens of thousands of clones, roughly 89% of them singletons. The sample was peripheral blood. These receptors all come from a man aged 55 to 70 with acute or convalescent COVID-19. Both conserved end residues are part of each CDR3. The D gene is left open where the match is weak. A row's size may be missing; if present it is once, few, many or a size class.

12 | - | TRBJ2-7 | TRBD1 | TRBV2 | CASSSTGEGQYF | TGTGCCAGCAGTTCTACAGGGGAAGGGCAGTACTTC
17 | - | TRBJ2-7 | - | TRBV4-3 | CASSQEVGRAGLYEQYF | TGCGCCAGCAGCCAAGAAGTCGGCAGAGCAGGACTCTACGAGCAGTACTTC
14 | - | TRBJ1-5 | - | TRBV7-2 | CASSSTGFNQPQHF | TGTGCCAGCAGCAGCACAGGGTTTAATCAGCCCCAGCATTTT
13 | - | TRBJ1-1 | - | TRBV3-1/TRBV3-2 | CASSQVRGTEAFF | TGTGCCAGCAGCCAAGTAAGGGGAACTGAAGCTTTCTTT
18 | - | TRBJ1-2 | TRBD1 | TRBV3-1/TRBV3-2 | CASSQDPTAGQRFYGYTF | TGTGCCAGCAGCCAAGACCCCACCGCGGGACAGAGATTTTATGGCTACACCTTC
15 | - | TRBJ1-2 | - | TRBV6-2/TRBV6-3 | CASSYQAGGPYGYTF | TGTGCCAGCAGTTACCAGGCGGGGGGCCCCTATGGCTACACCTTC
16 | - | TRBJ1-2 | TRBD1 | TRBV30 | CAWASEGASPSGGYTF | TGTGCCTGGGCTTCCGAGGGGGCTTCCCCCTCCGGAGGCTACACCTTC
15 | once | TRBJ1-2 | - | TRBV7-2 | CASSLATTEDYGYTF | TGTGCCAGCAGCCTTGCGACGACAGAAGATTATGGCTACACCTTC
17 | - | TRBJ1-2 | TRBD1 | TRBV27 | CASSPGTGGKSAYGYTF | TGTGCCAGCAGTCCCGGGACAGGGGGCAAGTCCGCCTATGGCTACACCTTC
12 | - | TRBJ2-3 | - | TRBV6-2/TRBV6-3 | CASSPGQNTQYF | TGTGCCAGCAGCCCAGGACAGAATACGCAGTATTTT
14 | - | TRBJ2-2 | - | TRBV9 | CASRSLSSSGELFF | TGTGCCAGCAGGTCCCTATCTTCGTCCGGGGAGCTGTTTTTT
17 | - | TRBJ1-4 | TRBD1 | TRBV18 | CASSPDGQGSTNEKLFF | TGTGCCAGCTCCCCCGACGGACAGGGATCAACTAATGAAAAACTGTTTTTT
14 | - | TRBJ2-5 | TRBD2 | TRBV27 | CASTPTWGGETQYF | TGTGCCAGCACCCCAACCTGGGGGGGAGAGACCCAGTACTTC
11 | - | TRBJ2-7 | - | TRBV20-1 | CSASRGWEQYF | TGCAGTGCTAGCCGAGGGTGGGAGCAGTACTTC
14 | - | TRBJ2-5 | - | TRBV30 | CAWSVLSAPGTQYF | TGTGCCTGGAGTGTCCTGAGTGCCCCGGGGACCCAGTACTTC
15 | - | TRBJ2-1 | TRBD2 | TRBV2 | CASSALAGEYNEQFF | TGTGCCAGCAGTGCACTAGCGGGGGAATACAATGAGCAGTTCTTC
15 | - | TRBJ2-1 | TRBD2 | TRBV11-2 | CASSLMERGGYEQFF | TGTGCCAGCAGCTTAATGGAGCGGGGGGGCTATGAGCAGTTCTTC
14 | - | TRBJ1-1 | - | TRBV19 | CASRSPQGWTEAFF | TGTGCCAGTAGATCCCCCCAGGGGTGGACTGAAGCTTTCTTT
16 | - | TRBJ1-6 | - | TRBV19 | CASSPLDSSYNSPLHF | TGTGCCAGTAGTCCGTTGGACAGTAGCTATAATTCACCCCTCCACTTT
14 | - | TRBJ1-6 | TRBD1 | TRBV27 | CASSLGTVNSPLHF | TGTGCCAGCAGTTTGGGGACAGTTAATTCACCCCTCCACTTT
16 | - | TRBJ2-3 | TRBD2 | TRBV6-2/TRBV6-3 | CASSLTSGGATDTQYF | TGTGCCAGCAGCCTGACTAGCGGGGGGGCCACAGATACGCAGTATTTT
15 | - | TRBJ2-1 | - | TRBV6-5 | CASSRRSSTYNEQFF | TGTGCCAGCAGCAGGAGGAGTAGCACCTACAATGAGCAGTTCTTC
14 | - | TRBJ1-1 | TRBD1 | TRBV6-4 | CASSVEGGQGEAFF | TGTGCCAGCAGTGTTGAGGGAGGACAGGGTGAAGCTTTCTTT
14 | - | TRBJ2-7 | TRBD1 | TRBV30 | CAWSVSTGDDEQYF | TGTGCCTGGAGTGTAAGTACAGGGGACGACGAGCAGTACTTC
17 | - | TRBJ1-2 | - | TRBV19 | CASSIIQGQTYNYGYTF | TGTGCCAGTAGTATTATCCAGGGGCAAACCTATAACTATGGCTACACCTTC
15 | - | TRBJ1-4 | - | TRBV30 | CAWSVPGATNEKLFF | TGTGCCTGGAGTGTCCCAGGGGCAACTAATGAAAAACTGTTTTTT
14 | - | TRBJ2-5 | - | TRBV10-2 | CASRRAEHQETQYF | TGCGCCAGCAGAAGAGCTGAACACCAAGAGACCCAGTACTTC
13 | - | TRBJ1-1 | - | TRBV6-2/TRBV6-3 | CASSLTTRTEAFF | TGTGCCAGCAGCCTTACGACAAGAACTGAAGCTTTCTTT
17 | - | TRBJ2-7 | TRBD1 | TRBV7-9 | CASSSPPTTGGGYEQYF | TGTGCCAGCAGCTCACCACCCACCACAGGGGGCGGCTACGAGCAGTACTTC
15 | - | TRBJ1-2 | - | TRBV5-1 | CASSFGQIPGRGYTF | TGCGCCAGCAGCTTCGGACAGATCCCGGGTCGGGGCTACACCTTC
14 | - | TRBJ1-3 | - | TRBV30 | CAWIAGRSGNTIYF | TGTGCCTGGATTGCAGGGAGGTCTGGAAACACCATATATTTT
15 | few | TRBJ1-6 | - | TRBV6-5 | CASQIGGARNSPLHF | TGTGCCAGCCAGATAGGGGGGGCTCGGAATTCACCCCTCCACTTT
14 | - | TRBJ1-1 | - | TRBV5-4 | CASSPRVGNTEAFF | TGTGCCAGCAGCCCCCGGGTGGGGAACACTGAAGCTTTCTTT
14 | once | TRBJ1-1 | TRBD1 | TRBV10-3 | CAINTRTGNTEAFF | TGTGCCATCAATACGCGGACAGGGAACACTGAAGCTTTCTTT
16 | - | TRBJ1-1 | TRBD1 | TRBV5-6 | CASSLERDRGPIGAFF | TGTGCCAGCAGCTTGGAACGGGACAGGGGGCCCATTGGTGCTTTCTTT
19 | - | TRBJ2-7 | TRBD2 | TRBV2 | CASSEAPPWASGGDYEQYF | TGTGCCAGCAGTGAAGCGCCTCCATGGGCTAGCGGGGGGGACTACGAGCAGTACTTC
14 | - | TRBJ2-1 | TRBD1 | TRBV29-1 | CSVDGDSSYNEQFF | TGCAGCGTTGATGGGGACAGTTCCTACAATGAGCAGTTCTTC
13 | - | TRBJ1-2 | TRBD1 | TRBV19 | CASSTGQGLGYTF | TGTGCCAGTAGTACTGGACAGGGTCTTGGCTACACCTTC
13 | medium-sized | TRBJ1-6 | - | TRBV14 | CASSHTGQSPLHF | TGTGCCAGCAGCCACACAGGGCAGTCACCCCTCCACTTT
16 | - | TRBJ2-1 | TRBD2 | TRBV28 | CASSSLSGGAYNEQFF | TGTGCCAGCAGTTCCCTTAGCGGGGGCGCCTACAATGAGCAGTTCTTC
11 | - | TRBJ2-7 | - | TRBV18 | CASSRLDEQYF | TGTGCCAGCTCACGACTGGACGAGCAGTACTTC
17 | once | TRBJ2-1 | TRBD2 | TRBV3-1/TRBV3-2 | CVSSSLAGGSSYNEQFF | TGTGTCAGCAGCTCATTAGCGGGGGGAAGCTCCTACAATGAGCAGTTCTTC
15 | - | TRBJ1-3 | TRBD1 | TRBV7-7 | CASSLGTGTGNTIYF | TGTGCCAGCAGCTTAGGGACAGGGACTGGAAACACCATATATTTT
18 | - | TRBJ2-6 | TRBD2 | TRBV27 | CATQSLAVASSGANVLTF | TGTGCCACGCAATCCCTAGCGGTGGCATCCTCTGGGGCCAACGTCCTGACTTTC
15 | - | TRBJ1-4 | - | TRBV7-9 | CASSSNRASNEKLFF | TGTGCCAGCAGCTCCAACAGGGCCTCTAATGAAAAACTGTTTTTT
14 | - | TRBJ1-5 | - | TRBV6-2/TRBV6-3 | CASSSGGRQGAQHF | TGTGCCAGCAGTTCCGGCGGGAGACAAGGGGCCCAGCATTTT
14 | - | TRBJ1-1 | - | TRBV18 | CASSYQSRRVEAFF | TGTGCCAGCTCATACCAAAGTCGCAGGGTCGAGGCTTTCTTT